This TCR beta chain is from a study of circulating CD8 cells and anti-PD-1 response in melanoma. This clonotype counts as medium-sized (0.01 to 0.1%). TCR libraries were prepared from around 15 ng of total RNA with the QIAseq Immune Repertoire TCR panel. One entry per CDR3 protein, called by TCRdb with MiXCR from the reads. The sample holds over a thousand distinct CDR3 sequences; 7.6% are singletons and the top ten take 11%. V lost 2 bases to trimming and J lost 0 bases, with 12 bases between them. Per the germline V gene, CDR1 is MDHEN and CDR2 is SYDVKM. This CDR3 has 16 residues. Sorting of live CD3+CD8+TCRalphabeta+ cells by PD-1 and/or TIGIT gave four subsets.

The clonotype originates from a human donor with melanoma. The chain couples TRBV28 to TRBJ2-3; no clear D gene. The sequencing used CD8+ T cells from PBMCs, collected at baseline or after one month of anti-PD-1 therapy (not recorded which). This CDR3 reads CASSLVGPGSTDTQYF. Written as DNA, the CDR3 is TGTGCCAGCAGTTTAGTAGGCCCGGGCAGCACAGATACGCAGTATTTT.